The 25 T cell receptor beta chains given below trace back to one sample, sequenced in a study of chemoradiotherapy in HPV16-positive cancers. Method: immunoSEQ multiplex PCR; TCRdb's copy keeps in-frame clones and lacks some. The table has 30,000 to 40,000 clones, around 93% seen once. Sequenced here: blood, sampled from a patient who underwent chemoradiotherapy. The receptors stem from a human donor with HPV-associated anogenital cancer.

The V and J genes are TRBV7-9 and TRBJ1-2, with D uncertain. Between the trimmed V and J ends, which lost 2 bases and 7 bases, there was a span of 17 bases. The germline gives CDR1 SEHNR, CDR2 FQNEAQ (reference sequence). The CDR3 is 15 amino acids. CDR3 sequence (DNA): TGTGCCAGCAGCTTATCAATATCGGCTCTAGGTGGCTACACCTTC. Protein: CASSLSISALGGYTF. Full variable domain (rest looked up from reference TRBV7-9 and TRBJ1-2): DTGVSQNPRHKITKRGQNVTFRCDPISEHNRLYWYRQTLGQGPEFLTYFQNEAQLEKSRLLSDRFSAERPKGSFSTLEIQRTEQGDSAMYLCASSLSISALGGYTFGSGTRLTVV.

The chain employs TRBV5-4 and TRBJ2-1; 10 positions match TRBD2. V dropped 1 base and J dropped 8; count of bases not matched to a gene: 6. The germline V gene has CDR1 SGHNT and CDR2 YYREEE (reference sequence). CDR3 size: 15 residues. The CDR3 sequence is CASSLFGSGGHEQFF. The CDR3 DNA follows: TGTGCCAGCAGCTTGTTCGGTAGCGGGGGGCATGAGCAGTTCTTC.

The sample holds a few counts of this clone. This chain joins TRBV19 and TRBJ1-5, with 8 bases fitting TRBD1. In germline, CDR1 is LNHDA, CDR2 SQIVND (reference sequence). The V segment lost 5 bases and the J segment 3 bases; nucleotides outside the gene matches: 6. This CDR3 region has 15 residues. CDR3 region: CASSRGTGNNQPQHF. The DNA for the CDR3 is TGTGCCAGTAGTCGGGGGACAGGTAACAATCAGCCCCAGCATTTT.

The table lists this clone with a few counts. The V gene is TRBV5-1, the J gene TRBJ1-1, with unresolved D. The CDR3 sequence is 13 residues long. In germline, CDR1 is SGHRS, CDR2 YFSETQ. Trimming took off 4 bases at V and 5 bases at J, with 12 bases between the two ends. The CDR3 sequence: CASSGLPETEAFF. The CDR3 DNA is TGCGCCAGCAGCGGCCTCCCGGAGACTGAAGCTTTCTTT.

The chain employs TRBV5-1 and TRBJ1-1, with 8 bases fitting TRBD1. V dropped 4 bases and J dropped 0; count of bases not matched to a gene: 20. From germline, CDR1 is SGHRS and CDR2 YFSETQ. The CDR3 consists of 20 residues. The DNA for the CDR3 is TGCGCCAGCAGCATACGATCCTTAACGGACAGGGAAGATCTGAACACTGAAGCTTTCTTT. Residues: CASSIRSLTDREDLNTEAFF. The full variable domain, with the rest looked up from reference TRBV5-1 and TRBJ1-1, is KAGVTQTPRYLIKTRGQQVTLSCSPISGHRSVSWYQQTPGQGLQFLFEYFSETQRNKGNFPGRFSGRQFSNSRSEMNVSTLELGDSALYLCASSIRSLTDREDLNTEAFFGQGTRLTVV.

V is TRBV21-1 and J is TRBJ1-4; TRBD1, the table's D call, lacks a check against the DNA. TRBV21-1 represents a pseudogene. The CDR3 has 14 amino acids. The CDR3 region has the DNA TGTGCCAGCAGCAAAGAGGGGCTAAGTGAAAAACTGTTTTTT. Translation: CASSKEGLSEKLFF.

This clone was seen once. The chain couples TRBV5-1 to TRBJ2-5; tentatively, D is TRBD1 (5 bases). Germline V gives CDR1 SGHRS, CDR2 YFSETQ. The CDR3 runs to 16 residues. Trimming took 0 bases from V and 0 from J, leaving 12 bases between them. CDR3 region: CASSLVSGLDQETQYF. CDR3 in DNA: TGCGCCAGCAGCTTGGTATCAGGGTTAGACCAAGAGACCCAGTACTTC. The variable domain in full, completed from reference TRBV5-1 and TRBJ2-5, reads KAGVTQTPRYLIKTRGQQVTLSCSPISGHRSVSWYQQTPGQGLQFLFEYFSETQRNKGNFPGRFSGRQFSNSRSEMNVSTLELGDSALYLCASSLVSGLDQETQYFGPGTRLLVL.

The V and J genes are TRBV2 and TRBJ2-5, with D possibly matching TRBD2 (5 bases). Trimming stripped 2 bases from V and 2 bases from J, with 15 bases between. The germline V gene encodes CDR1 SNHLY and CDR2 FYNNEI. The CDR3 runs to 16 residues. The CDR3 here is CASSERGPKGQETQYF. The CDR3 coding sequence is TGTGCCAGCAGTGAAAGAGGGCCAAAGGGACAAGAGACCCAGTACTTC. Full variable domain (remainder filled in from reference TRBV2 and TRBJ2-5): EPEVTQTPSHQVTQMGQEVILRCVPISNHLYFYWYRQILGQKVEFLVSFYNNEISEKSEIFDDQFSVERPDGSNFTLKIRSTKLEDSAMYFCASSERGPKGQETQYFGPGTRLLVL.

The J gene is TRBJ1-3, the V gene TRBV7-2, with unresolved D. Germline CDR1 is SGHTA and CDR2 is FQGNSA. Deletions cut 3 bases from V and 0 bases from J, with 9 bases between. This CDR3 comprises 15 residues. The chain's CDR3 is CASSFNVPSGNTIYF. The DNA for the CDR3 is TGTGCCAGCAGCTTTAATGTACCCTCTGGAAACACCATATATTTT.

This clone appeared once. V gene TRBV4-1 combines with J gene TRBJ1-6; 9 bases agree with TRBD1. CDR1 is MGHRA and CDR2 is YSYEKL in the germline V gene. Trimming at V came to 2 bases and at J to 18 bases, leaving 11 bases not matched to a gene. CDR3 length: 14 residues. The CDR3 DNA sequence: TGCGCCAGCAGCCAACCAGGGGACAGGGAGGGCGCCCACTTT. Translation gives CASSQPGDREGAHF.

The J gene is TRBJ2-5, the V gene TRBV4-1; D is unclear. The length of the CDR3 is 14 residues. V dropped 0 bases and J dropped 5 bases, with 10 bases sitting between them. The germline gives CDR1 MGHRA, CDR2 YSYEKL. The CDR3 loop reads CASSQEWASETQYF. The CDR3 DNA is TGCGCCAGCAGCCAAGAGTGGGCTTCGGAGACCCAGTACTTC.

This chain joins TRBV19 and TRBJ2-2; weak D call: TRBD2 (5 bases). V was pared by 5 bases and J by 6 bases, with 10 bases between. CDR3 size: 13 residues. CDR1 LNHDA and CDR2 SQIVND come from the germline V gene (reference sequence). The CDR3 spells CASSPNGAGELFF. CDR3 bases: TGTGCCAGTAGTCCTAACGGGGCCGGGGAGCTGTTTTTT.

This clone was found once. The gene calls are TRBV9 and TRBJ1-5, with TRBD1 as a possible D gene (6 bases). V was shortened by 4 bases and J by 0 bases, with 11 bases between the two germline ends. In germline, CDR1 is SGDLS, CDR2 YYNGEE. The CDR3 extends over 15 amino acids. The CDR3 bases are TGTGCCAGCAGCCCCCAGGGGAATAGCAATCAGCCCCAGCATTTT. It translates to CASSPQGNSNQPQHF.

This clone was found a few times. The chain is built from TRBV18 and TRBJ2-5; 8 bases line up with TRBD2. CDR3 length equals 18 residues. Germline CDR1 is KGHSH and CDR2 is LQKENI. V was clipped by 4 bases and J by 1 base; unmatched bases: 14. Written as DNA, the CDR3 is TGTGCCAGCTCACGCCGGGCGCGGTCCAGCGGGGGCCAAGAGACCCAGTACTTC. Translated, it gives CASSRRARSSGGQETQYF.

This clone has only a few counts. The chain is built from TRBV7-9 and TRBJ1-1; 8 bases line up with TRBD1. Germline trimming cut 3 bases from V and 5 bases from J; bases unmatched to any gene: 5. Germline lookup yields CDR1 SEHNR and CDR2 FQNEAQ (reference sequence). The CDR3 has 14 residues. In nucleotides, the CDR3 is TGTGCCAGCAGCTTTGCAGGGGGCGGAACTGAAGCTTTCTTT. Residues: CASSFAGGGTEAFF.

The genes are TRBV7-9 and TRBJ1-2; D not resolved. The V and J ends lost 0 bases and 6 bases respectively, with 8 bases between them. The CDR3 contains 13 residues. Germline CDR1 SEHNR, CDR2 FQNEAQ (reference sequence). CDR3: CASSLAVGDGYTF. CDR3 sequence (DNA): TGTGCCAGCAGCTTAGCAGTGGGAGATGGCTACACCTTC.

This sequence joins TRBV7-8 and TRBJ1-4, with TRBD1 identical over 7 bases. V dropped 6 bases and J dropped 7; count of bases not matched to a gene: 2. The CDR3 consists of 12 residues. From germline, CDR1 is SGHVS and CDR2 FQNEAQ. This CDR3 is CASRTGSEKLFF. The DNA of the CDR3 is TGTGCCAGCAGGACAGGGAGTGAAAAACTGTTTTTT.

The rearrangement links TRBV7-2 to TRBJ2-2, with 8 bases that match TRBD2. This CDR3 has 16 residues. Germline CDR1 is SGHTA and CDR2 is FQGNSA. The V segment lost 1 base and the J segment 2 bases; nucleotides outside the gene matches: 3. The CDR3 nucleotides read TGTGCCAGCAGCTTAGTAGGGACTAGTAACACCGGGGAGCTGTTTTTT. Its translation: CASSLVGTSNTGELFF.

The chain joins TRBV10-2 to TRBJ1-1; D is unresolved. The CDR3 is made up of 14 amino acids. Trimming cost V 0 bases and J 1 base, with 6 bases left between them. Germline V gene sequence: CDR1 WSHSY, CDR2 SAAADI. The CDR3 DNA reads TGCGCCAGCAGTGAGTCGGGAGGGAACACTGAAGCTTTCTTT. Translating gives CASSESGGNTEAFF.

V gene TRBV19 combines with J gene TRBJ1-6; D gene ambiguous. The CDR3 totals 16 residues. The V gene lost 1 base and the J gene lost 7 bases, with 14 bases spanning the gap. Per the germline V gene, CDR1 is LNHDA and CDR2 is SQIVND (reference sequence). The CDR3 here is CASSIVSGDYNSPLHF. For the CDR3, the DNA is TGTGCCAGTAGTATAGTCTCCGGGGATTACAATTCACCCCTCCACTTT.

The J gene is TRBJ2-7, the V gene TRBV15; perhaps D is TRBD1 or TRBD2 (5 bases each). Germline loops: CDR1 LNHNV, CDR2 YYDKDF (reference sequence). This CDR3 is 16 amino acids long. Trimming removed 0 bases from V and 0 bases from J, with 12 bases in between. CDR3 nucleotide sequence: TGTGCCACCAGCAGAGATGGGGCGGGTAGCTCCTACGAGCAGTACTTC. This codes for CATSRDGAGSSYEQYF.

The chain couples TRBV2 to TRBJ2-7; no definite D call. CDR3 length: 14 amino acids. Germline loops: CDR1 SNHLY, CDR2 FYNNEI. CDR3 sequence reads: CASRTGLPTYEQYF. CDR3 nucleotides: TGTGCGTCAAGAACCGGGTTACCAACCTACGAGCAGTACTTC.

This sequence joins TRBV5-4 and TRBJ1-5; a weak D match, TRBD1 (5 bases). The CDR3 has 14 amino acids. Per the germline V gene, CDR1 is SGHNT and CDR2 is YYREEE (reference sequence). V shed 4 bases and J shed 3 bases, with 11 bases lying between them. This CDR3 reads CASSATGDNQPQHF. DNA for the CDR3: TGTGCCAGCAGCGCCACAGGAGACAATCAGCCCCAGCATTTT.

This clone has a handful of counts. This chain uses TRBV18 with TRBJ1-5, with 7 nucleotides matching TRBD1. The junction had 4 bases not matched to a gene; V was cut back by 3 bases and J by 2 bases. The CDR3 covers 15 residues. Germline CDR1 is KGHSH and CDR2 is LQKENI. The CDR3 DNA follows: TGTGCCAGCTCACCGACAGGGATTGGCAATCAGCCCCAGCATTTT. Protein: CASSPTGIGNQPQHF.

V gene TRBV7-2 combines with J gene TRBJ2-5; 9 bases match TRBD2. In germline, CDR1 is SGHTA, CDR2 FQGNSA. V trimming: 1 base; J trimming: 4 bases; junction bases outside the gene matches: 13. The CDR3 is made up of 18 amino acids. The CDR3 bases are TGTGCCAGCAGCTTAGTAGCGATGCTAGCGGGGAATCGAGAGACCCAGTACTTC. Translated, it gives CASSLVAMLAGNRETQYF. Full variable domain (rest looked up from reference TRBV7-2 and TRBJ2-5): GAGVSQSPSNKVTEKGKDVELRCDPISGHTALYWYRQSLGQGLEFLIYFQGNSAPDKSGLPSDRFSAERTGGSVSTLTIQRTQQEDSAVYLCASSLVAMLAGNRETQYFGPGTRLLVL.